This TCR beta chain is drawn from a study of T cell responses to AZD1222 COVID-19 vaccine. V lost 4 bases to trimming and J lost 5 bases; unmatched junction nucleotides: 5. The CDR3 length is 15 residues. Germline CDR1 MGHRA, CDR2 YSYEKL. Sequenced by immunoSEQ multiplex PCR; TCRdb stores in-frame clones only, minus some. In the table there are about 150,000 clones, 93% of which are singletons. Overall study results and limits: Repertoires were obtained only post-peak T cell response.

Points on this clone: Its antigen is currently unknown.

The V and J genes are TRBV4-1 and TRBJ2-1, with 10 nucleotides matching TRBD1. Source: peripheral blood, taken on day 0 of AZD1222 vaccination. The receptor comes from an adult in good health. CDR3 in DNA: TGCGCCAGCAGCCTTGCCGGGACAGGGGACAATGAGCAGTTCTTC. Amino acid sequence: CASSLAGTGDNEQFF.